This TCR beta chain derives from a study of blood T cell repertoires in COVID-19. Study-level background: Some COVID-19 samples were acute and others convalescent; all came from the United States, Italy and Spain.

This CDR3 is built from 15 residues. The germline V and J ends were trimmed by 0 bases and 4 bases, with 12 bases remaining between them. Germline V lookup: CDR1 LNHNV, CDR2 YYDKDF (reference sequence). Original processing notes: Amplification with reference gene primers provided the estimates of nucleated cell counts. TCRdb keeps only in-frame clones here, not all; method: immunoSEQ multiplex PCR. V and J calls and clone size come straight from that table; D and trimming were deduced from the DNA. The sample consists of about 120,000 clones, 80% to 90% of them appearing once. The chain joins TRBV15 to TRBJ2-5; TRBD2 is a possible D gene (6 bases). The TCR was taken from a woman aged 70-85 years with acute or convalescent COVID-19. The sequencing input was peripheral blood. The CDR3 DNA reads TGTGCCACCAGCAGAGAACTGGGACTCCGAGAGACCCAGTACTTC. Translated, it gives CATSRELGLRETQYF.